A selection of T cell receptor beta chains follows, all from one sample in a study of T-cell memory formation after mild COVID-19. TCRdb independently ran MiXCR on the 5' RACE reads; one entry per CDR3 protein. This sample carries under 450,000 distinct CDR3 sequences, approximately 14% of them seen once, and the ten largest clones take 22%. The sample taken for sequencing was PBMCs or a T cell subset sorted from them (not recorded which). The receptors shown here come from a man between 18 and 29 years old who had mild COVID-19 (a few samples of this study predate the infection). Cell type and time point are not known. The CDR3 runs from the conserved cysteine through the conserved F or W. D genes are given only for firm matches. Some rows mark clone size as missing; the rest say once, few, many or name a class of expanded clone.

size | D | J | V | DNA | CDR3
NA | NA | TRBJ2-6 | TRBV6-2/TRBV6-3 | TGTGCCAGCGCGACCTCTGGGGCCAACGTCCTGACTTTC | CASATSGANVLTF
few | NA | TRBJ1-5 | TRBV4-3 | TGCGCCAGCAGCCGAGACGCGGGGGGTCAGCCCCAGCATTTT | CASSRDAGGQPQHF
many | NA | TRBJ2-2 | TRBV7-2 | TGTGCCAGCAGCTCCTACAGTGGGCCCGGGGAGCTGTTTTTT | CASSSYSGPGELFF
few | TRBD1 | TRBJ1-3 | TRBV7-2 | TGTGCCAGCAGCTCCGATACAGGGGCTGGAAACACCATATATTTT | CASSSDTGAGNTIYF
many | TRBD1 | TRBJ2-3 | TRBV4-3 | TGCGCCAGCAGCCAAGAAGGGGACAGGGAGGGCCCAGATACGCAGTATTTT | CASSQEGDREGPDTQYF
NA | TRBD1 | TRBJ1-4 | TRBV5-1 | TGCGCCAGCAACTTTGGACAGGGGAATGAAAAACTGTTTTTT | CASNFGQGNEKLFF
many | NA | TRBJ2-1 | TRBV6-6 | TGTGCCAGCAGTCCGGCTGGCTCGGGGCAGTTCTTC | CASSPAGSGQFF
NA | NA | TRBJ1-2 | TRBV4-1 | TGCGCCAGCAGGCACGACAGATCCAGTGGCTACACCTTC | CASRHDRSSGYTF
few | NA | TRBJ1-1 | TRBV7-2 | TGTGCCAGCAGCTTAGACGGCGGGGGCAGTACCTTT | CASSLDGGGSTF
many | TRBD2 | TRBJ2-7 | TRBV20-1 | TGCAGTGGGGCTAGCGGGGACCCCTACGAGCAGTACTTC | CSGASGDPYEQYF
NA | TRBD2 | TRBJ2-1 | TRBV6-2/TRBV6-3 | TGTGCCAGCAGCTTGCTAGCGGGGACCCACAATGAGCAGTTCTTC | CASSLLAGTHNEQFF